This T cell receptor beta chain was sequenced for a study of cytomegalovirus exposure and HLA in healthy donors. The sample holds a few counts of this clone. The CDR3 is 14 amino acids. Per the germline V gene, CDR1 is SGDLS and CDR2 is YYNGEE. V shed 2 bases and J shed 4 bases, with 12 bases lying between them. Method: immunoSEQ multiplex PCR; TCRdb's copy keeps in-frame clones and lacks some. The sample consists of 260,000 or so clones, 88% of them appearing once. V usage is TRBV9 and J usage is TRBJ2-5; possibly TRBD1 for D (5 bases). Sequencing was carried out using PBMCs. The receptor was isolated from a woman aged 18 to 35 in good health and CMV-seronegative. This CDR3 reads CASSVSQGIETQYF. The DNA of the CDR3 is TGTGCCAGCAGCGTTAGCCAGGGTATAGAGACCCAGTACTTC.